Following are 31 T cell receptor beta chains from one sample sequenced in a study of monozygotic twins with inflammatory bowel disease. TCRdb reprocessed the 5' RACE reads and keeps a single row for each CDR3 protein, giving no DNA. In total, the table holds more than 85,000 distinct CDR3 sequences. Sequenced sample: blood. The receptors originated from a human donor with ulcerative colitis or Crohn's disease, or a healthy co-twin of an affected twin (not recorded which).

The chain uses TRBV11-2 and TRBJ2-1; TCRdb designates TRBD1, a call that cannot be tested without DNA. This CDR3 contains 17 residues. CDR1 is SGHAT and CDR2 is FQNNGV in the germline V gene. CDR3 region: CASSPPTGFAGYNEQFF.

The chain links TRBV19 to TRBJ2-7; the TCRdb call, TRBD2, lacks DNA for checking. Germline-derived CDR1 and CDR2 are LNHDA and SQIVND (reference sequence). The CDR3 is 15 amino acids. This CDR3 reads CATSLAGGISYEQYF.

This chain connects TRBV28 to TRBJ2-7; TCRdb's D call, TRBD1, is unchecked because there is no DNA. In germline, CDR1 is MDHEN, CDR2 SYDVKM. The CDR3 is 15 amino acids. The CDR3 loop reads CASSLPGTGRLEQYF.

The gene calls are TRBV29-1 and TRBJ1-3; TCRdb selects TRBD1, and the lack of DNA leaves this call unchecked. The CDR3 contains 14 residues. Germline CDR1 is SQVTM and CDR2 is ANQGSEA. The CDR3: CSVEGGASGNTIYF.

The rearrangement uses TRBV5-1 and TRBJ1-1; checking the TCRdb D call of TRBD1 is not possible without DNA. The CDR3 length is 13 residues. Germline V gene data show CDR1 as SGHRS and CDR2 as YFSETQ. CDR3 region: CASSLQDRGRTFF.

J is TRBJ1-1 and V is TRBV4-2. The CDR3 spans 14 residues. Germline CDR1 is LGHNA and CDR2 is YNFKEQ. CDR3 residues: CASSIRGWTTEAFF.

V is TRBV7-2 and J is TRBJ2-7; lacking DNA, the TRBD1 call made by TCRdb goes unchecked. CDR1 is SGHTA, CDR2 FQGNSA, per germline. CDR3 length: 14 amino acids. The CDR3 loop is CASSFQRQDYEQYF.

The J gene is TRBJ2-1, the V gene TRBV29-1; TCRdb returns TRBD1, unconfirmable since there is no DNA. The CDR3 has 14 residues. The germline CDR1 and CDR2 sequences are SQVTM and ANQGSEA. The CDR3 spells CSVVGDNVSIEQFF.

The V and J genes are TRBV12-3 or TRBV12-4 and TRBJ2-3; TCRdb reports TRBD2, a call that lacks DNA to check it against. The CDR3 spans 16 residues. The CDR3 reads CASSPRLAGISDTQYF.

The chain joins TRBV11-3 to TRBJ2-1; TCRdb outputs TRBD1, but without DNA this stays unchecked. The CDR3 length is 14 residues. Germline CDR1 is SGHNT and CDR2 is YENEEA. The CDR3 reads CASSPKTGGGEQFF.

The genes are TRBV11-1 and TRBJ1-6; TCRdb reports TRBD1, a call that lacks DNA to check it against. Germline V gene sequence: CDR1 SGHAT, CDR2 FQDESV (reference sequence). The CDR3 has 16 amino acids. The CDR3 spells CASSSGGAESNSPLHF.

CDR3 in amino acids: CSAQTSAKNIQYF. The chain carries TRBV29-1 and TRBJ2-4; the TCRdb call, TRBD2, lacks DNA for checking. The CDR3 is 13 amino acids. CDR1 SQVTM and CDR2 ANQGSEA come from the germline V gene.

The V call is TRBV5-6, the J call TRBJ2-7. Germline V gene lookup returns CDR1 SGHDT and CDR2 YYEEEE. This CDR3 comprises 14 residues. CDR3 region: CASSLEQTTYEQYF.

V and J are TRBV28 and TRBJ2-7; TCRdb returns TRBD2, unconfirmable since there is no DNA. The germline CDR1 and CDR2 sequences are MDHEN and SYDVKM. This CDR3 spans 17 amino acids. This CDR3 is CASSLSGTSGRDYEQYF.

The V and J genes are TRBV13 and TRBJ1-4. CDR3 length equals 14 residues. Germline V lookup: CDR1 PRHDT, CDR2 FYEKMQ (reference sequence). The chain's CDR3 is CASGEREGDEKLFF.

Here the CDR3 reads CASSLQGGGYNEQFF. The chain recombines TRBV7-2 with TRBJ2-1; the TCRdb D gene call, TRBD1, has no DNA to confirm it. Looked up from germline, CDR1 is SGHTA and CDR2 is FQGNSA. This CDR3 is built from 15 residues.

This chain connects TRBV29-1 to TRBJ1-2; TCRdb's D gene call, TRBD1, goes unchecked for lack of DNA. CDR3 length: 13 amino acids. CDR1 is SQVTM, CDR2 ANQGSEA, per germline. The CDR3 sequence is CSGAGGSSDGYTF.

The V and J genes are TRBV12-3 or TRBV12-4 and TRBJ1-2; TCRdb indicates TRBD1, and absent DNA this call remains unverified. The CDR3 runs to 14 residues. The CDR3 region is CASSSDQGWYGYTF.

V and J are TRBV12-3 or TRBV12-4 and TRBJ2-3; without DNA, the TCRdb call of TRBD2 cannot be checked. CDR3 length equals 17 residues. CDR3 sequence reads: CASSLAGLAGSTDTQYF.

The rearrangement links TRBV5-1 to TRBJ2-7. CDR1 SGHRS and CDR2 YFSETQ come from the germline V gene. This CDR3 comprises 14 residues. The CDR3: CASRLEQPPYEQYF.

This rearrangement joins TRBV28 to TRBJ2-4; TCRdb's D call of TRBD2 is untestable without DNA. The CDR3 is 17 residues long. CDR1 is MDHEN and CDR2 is SYDVKM in the germline V gene. CDR3 amino acids: CASSFHLAGDGKNIQYF.

The rearrangement uses TRBV5-1 and TRBJ2-3; the D call from TCRdb, TRBD1, cannot be confirmed without DNA. Germline-derived CDR1 and CDR2 are SGHRS and YFSETQ. The CDR3 extends over 15 amino acids. The CDR3 spells CASSPDRWGTDTQYF.

This chain connects TRBV5-1 to TRBJ2-3; TCRdb selects TRBD1, and the lack of DNA leaves this call unchecked. CDR1 is SGHRS and CDR2 is YFSETQ in the germline V gene. CDR3 size: 14 residues. The CDR3 reads CASMDPGQTDTQYF.

The chain recombines TRBV5-6 with TRBJ1-1. Germline loops: CDR1 SGHDT, CDR2 YYEEEE. The CDR3 extends over 14 amino acids. CDR3 amino acids: CASSLKGKFTEAFF.

This rearrangement joins TRBV20-1 to TRBJ2-2; TCRdb proposes TRBD1, but this gene call is untestable without DNA. Germline CDR1 DFQATT, CDR2 SNEGSKA (reference sequence). The length of the CDR3 is 14 residues. This CDR3 reads CSSSSAGHTGELFF.

This chain connects TRBV7-9 to TRBJ1-1; there is no DNA to check the TCRdb D call of TRBD1. Per the germline V gene, CDR1 is SEHNR and CDR2 is FQNEAQ (reference sequence). The CDR3 totals 13 residues. The chain's CDR3 is CASSRGTDTEAFF.

The chain joins TRBV10-3 to TRBJ1-1; as DNA is missing, the TRBD1 call by TCRdb cannot be tested. The CDR3 has 14 amino acids. From germline, CDR1 is ENHRY and CDR2 SYGVKD. CDR3 protein: CAIRPGGEVTEAFF.

This chain links TRBV29-1 with TRBJ2-1; TCRdb calls TRBD2, which cannot be checked without DNA. CDR1 is SQVTM, CDR2 ANQGSEA, per germline. The CDR3 totals 14 residues. CDR3 residues: CSVGGGLAANEQFF.

The chain is built from TRBV28 and TRBJ1-2. This CDR3 spans 15 amino acids. Looked up from germline, CDR1 is MDHEN and CDR2 is SYDVKM. This CDR3 reads CASSLAVGTNYGYTF.

The chain employs TRBV7-2 and TRBJ2-3; TCRdb gives TRBD2 as the D gene, but with no DNA this cannot be confirmed. Per the germline V gene, CDR1 is SGHTA and CDR2 is FQGNSA. This CDR3 has 15 amino acids. This CDR3 reads CASSLPSGGADTQYF.

J is TRBJ2-2 and V is TRBV7-3; TCRdb reports TRBD1, a call that lacks DNA to check it against. Germline values: CDR1 SGHTA, CDR2 FQGTGA. CDR3 size: 15 residues. CDR3 in amino acids: CASSLGTRGTGELFF.